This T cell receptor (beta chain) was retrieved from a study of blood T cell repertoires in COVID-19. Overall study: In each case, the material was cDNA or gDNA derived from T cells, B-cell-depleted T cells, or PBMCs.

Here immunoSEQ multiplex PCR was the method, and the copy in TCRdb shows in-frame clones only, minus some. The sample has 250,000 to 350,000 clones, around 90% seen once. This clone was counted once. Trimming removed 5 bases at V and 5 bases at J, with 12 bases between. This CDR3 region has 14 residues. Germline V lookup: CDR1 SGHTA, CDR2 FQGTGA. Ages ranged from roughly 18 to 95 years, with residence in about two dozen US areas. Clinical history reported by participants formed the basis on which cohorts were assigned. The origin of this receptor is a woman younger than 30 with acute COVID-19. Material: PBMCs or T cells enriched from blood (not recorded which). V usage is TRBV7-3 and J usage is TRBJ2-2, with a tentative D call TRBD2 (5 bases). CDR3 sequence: CASSARLFTGELFF. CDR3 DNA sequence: TGTGCCAGCAGCGCGCGACTATTTACCGGGGAGCTGTTTTTT.